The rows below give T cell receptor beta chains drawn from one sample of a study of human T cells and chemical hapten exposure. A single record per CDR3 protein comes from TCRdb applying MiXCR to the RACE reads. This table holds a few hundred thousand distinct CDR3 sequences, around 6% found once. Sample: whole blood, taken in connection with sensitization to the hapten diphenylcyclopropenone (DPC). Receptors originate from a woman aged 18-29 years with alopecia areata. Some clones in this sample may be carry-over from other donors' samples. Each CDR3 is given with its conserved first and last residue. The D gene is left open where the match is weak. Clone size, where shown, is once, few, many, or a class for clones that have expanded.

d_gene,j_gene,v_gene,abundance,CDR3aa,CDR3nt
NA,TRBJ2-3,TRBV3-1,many,CASSQGQVRTDTQYF,TGTGCCAGCAGCCAAGGCCAGGTCCGCACAGATACGCAGTATTTT
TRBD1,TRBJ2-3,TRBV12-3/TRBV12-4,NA,CASSLPGTGETDTQYF,TGTGCCAGCAGCCTACCCGGGACAGGGGAGACAGATACGCAGTATTTT
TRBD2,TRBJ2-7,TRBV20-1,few,CSARDSRGLLYEQYF,TGCAGTGCTAGAGATAGTCGGGGACTACTCTACGAGCAGTACTTC
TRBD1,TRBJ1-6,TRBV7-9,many,CASSSRGGSNSPLHF,TGTGCCAGCAGCTCCAGGGGGGGGTCTAATTCACCCCTCCACTTT
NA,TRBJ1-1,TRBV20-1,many,CSARVQGRAFF,TGCAGTGCTAGAGTACAGGGCCGAGCTTTCTTT
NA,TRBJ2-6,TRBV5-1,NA,CASSLGGSHHSGANVLTF,TGCGCCAGCAGCTTGGGCGGGTCCCACCACTCTGGGGCCAACGTCCTGACTTTC
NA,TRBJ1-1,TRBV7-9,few,CASSLNGGTEAFF,TGTGCCAGCAGCTTAAATGGAGGTACTGAAGCTTTCTTT
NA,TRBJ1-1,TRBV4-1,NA,CASSSYQGSTEAFF,TGCGCCAGCAGCTCCTATCAAGGGAGCACTGAAGCTTTCTTT
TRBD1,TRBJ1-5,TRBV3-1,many,CASSRTGGQQPQHF,TGTGCCAGCAGCCGGACAGGGGGCCAGCAGCCCCAGCATTTT
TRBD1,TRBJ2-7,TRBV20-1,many,CSAGAATGSGEQYF,TGCAGTGCTGGCGCCGCGACAGGGTCGGGGGAGCAGTACTTC
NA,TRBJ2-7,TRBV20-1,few,CSAAISLALYEQYF,TGCAGTGCAGCAATATCCCTGGCCCTCTACGAGCAGTACTTC
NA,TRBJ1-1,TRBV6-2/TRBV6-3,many,CASSYSGQVRRTEAFF,TGTGCCAGCAGTTACTCGGGGCAGGTCAGGAGGACTGAAGCTTTCTTT
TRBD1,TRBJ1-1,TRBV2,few,CASRYRGLNTEAFF,TGTGCCAGCAGGTACAGGGGACTGAACACTGAAGCTTTCTTT
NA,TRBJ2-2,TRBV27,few,CASSDGTISRGELFF,TGTGCCAGCAGTGACGGGACCATCTCTCGAGGGGAGCTGTTTTTT
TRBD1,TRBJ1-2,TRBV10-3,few,CAISGSGQGAFGYTF,TGTGCCATCAGTGGTTCGGGACAGGGGGCGTTTGGCTACACCTTC
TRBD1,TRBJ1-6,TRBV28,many,CASSLRGHGSPLHF,TGTGCCAGCAGCCTCAGGGGGCATGGTTCACCCCTCCACTTT
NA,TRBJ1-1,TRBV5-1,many,CASKSRAAMNTEAFF,TGCGCCAGCAAGAGTCGTGCCGCCATGAACACTGAAGCTTTCTTT
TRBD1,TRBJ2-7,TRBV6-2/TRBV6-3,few,CASSYWGTAYEQYF,TGTGCCAGCAGTTACTGGGGGACAGCCTACGAGCAGTACTTC
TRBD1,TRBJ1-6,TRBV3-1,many,CASSQSGTGNSPLHF,TGTGCCAGCAGCCAGTCCGGGACAGGGAATTCACCCCTCCACTTT
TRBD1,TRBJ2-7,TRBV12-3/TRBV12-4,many,CASSLRQGRVEQYF,TGTGCCAGCAGTTTGCGACAGGGCAGGGTCGAGCAGTACTTC
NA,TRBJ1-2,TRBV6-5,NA,CASSHNDRIFNYGYTF,TGTGCCAGCAGTCACAATGACAGAATCTTTAACTATGGCTACACCTTC
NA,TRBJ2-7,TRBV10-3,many,CAISDPGDTYEQYF,TGTGCCATCAGTGACCCCGGGGACACCTACGAGCAGTACTTC
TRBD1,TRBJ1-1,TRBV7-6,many,CASSLGDRANTEAFF,TGTGCCAGCAGCTTAGGGGACAGGGCGAACACTGAAGCTTTCTTT
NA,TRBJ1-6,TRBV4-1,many,CASSLRGSYNSPLHF,TGCGCCAGCAGCCTGCGCGGCTCCTATAATTCACCCCTCCACTTT
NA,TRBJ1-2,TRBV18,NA,CASAPTHLTRPLYGYTF,TGTGCCAGCGCCCCCACCCACCTGACACGGCCTCTCTATGGCTACACCTTC
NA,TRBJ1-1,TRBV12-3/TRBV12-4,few,CASSPAGHEAFF,TGTGCCAGCAGCCCGGCGGGACACGAAGCTTTCTTT